Listed below are T cell receptor beta chains from one sample, sequenced in a study of vaccination effects on CD4 cells after COVID-19. Clones were read by immunoSEQ multiplex PCR, and TCRdb kept only the in-frame ones, dropping some. The table shows approximately 50,000 clones, with 75% to 85% occurring only once. Antigens for these TCRs are unknown. Sample: CD4+ T cells from PBMCs cultured with HCoV-OC43 spike peptides, taken before COVID-19 vaccination. Receptors originate from a human donor who received a COVID-19 vaccine. The CDR3 runs from the conserved cysteine through the conserved F or W. A D gene is named only where the DNA matches it firmly. Not all rows give a size; the values are once, few, many and, for expanded clones, a class.

size,J,D,V,DNA,CDR3
once,TRBJ2-3,-,TRBV9,TGTGCCAGCAGCCCTCAGGGGGGCGGACTCAGGTATACGCAGTATTTT,CASSPQGGGLRYTQYF
-,TRBJ1-1,-,TRBV29-1,TGCAGCGCTGTCGACCCGGGGACTGAAGCTTTCTTT,CSAVDPGTEAFF
-,TRBJ2-3,-,TRBV7-9,TGTGCCAGCACCCTCATGGGGGTGACAGATACGCAGTATTTT,CASTLMGVTDTQYF
-,TRBJ2-5,TRBD2,TRBV10-2,TGCGCCAGCAGGGCTAGCGGACAAGAGACCCAGTACTTC,CASRASGQETQYF
-,TRBJ2-5,-,TRBV27,TGTGCCAGCAGCCGGACTCGGTTGGCGGTCCAAGAGACCCAGTACTTC,CASSRTRLAVQETQYF
-,TRBJ2-3,TRBD2,TRBV30,TGTGCCTGGAGCGCCTCTAGGGTAGCGGGGGTCACAGATACGCAGTATTTT,CAWSASRVAGVTDTQYF
-,TRBJ1-2,-,TRBV24-1,TGTGCCACCAGTGATTTGGGGGTTACTGGCTACACCTTC,CATSDLGVTGYTF
-,TRBJ1-5,TRBD1,TRBV19,TGTGCCAGTAGTCCCCGGGACAGAAGCAATCAGCCCCAGCATTTT,CASSPRDRSNQPQHF
-,TRBJ1-1,-,TRBV30,TGTGCCTGGATGACGGATATGAACACTGAAGCTTTCTTT,CAWMTDMNTEAFF
-,TRBJ1-6,TRBD1,TRBV6-6,TGTGCCAGCAGTTTGGACAGGGATAATTCACCCCTCCACTTT,CASSLDRDNSPLHF
-,TRBJ2-1,TRBD2,TRBV3-1/TRBV3-2,TGTGCCAGCAGCTCTAGCGGGGGGTCCTACAATGAGCAGTTCTTC,CASSSSGGSYNEQFF
-,TRBJ1-3,TRBD1,TRBV18,TGTGCCAGCTCAGAAATCCGGGACAGCCGAAACACCATATATTTT,CASSEIRDSRNTIYF
-,TRBJ2-1,TRBD1,TRBV5-1,TGCGCCAGCAGCTTGTCCTGGACAGGGTACAATGAGCAGTTCTTC,CASSLSWTGYNEQFF
-,TRBJ2-6,-,TRBV5-1,TGCGCCAGCAGACCGACAGGATCCGGGGCCAACGTCCTGACTTTC,CASRPTGSGANVLTF
-,TRBJ1-5,-,TRBV28,TGTGCCAGCAGTTTTGGAGGGGAAGGCAATCAGCCCCAGCATTTT,CASSFGGEGNQPQHF
-,TRBJ1-1,-,TRBV5-1,TGCGCCAGCAGCTTGAGCCCGGAGAACACTGAAGCTTTCTTT,CASSLSPENTEAFF
-,TRBJ2-5,-,TRBV24-1,TGTGCCACCAGTGAAACTAACAGGGGGGGAGAGACCCAGTACTTC,CATSETNRGGETQYF
-,TRBJ1-2,-,TRBV12-3/TRBV12-4,TGTGCCAGCAGTTTAGTCCGACTAGGCTACACCTTC,CASSLVRLGYTF
-,TRBJ1-2,-,TRBV15,TGTGCCACCAGCCACCCGGGGGGTGGAGGCTACACCTTC,CATSHPGGGGYTF
-,TRBJ2-5,-,TRBV7-9,TGTGCCAGCAGCCCAGGAGTCCAAGAGACCCAGTACTTC,CASSPGVQETQYF